In its sample, the clone carrying this T cell receptor (beta chain) was seen a few times. Its antigen is undetermined. The sample belongs to a study of T-cell memory formation after mild COVID-19. General study findings and limits: Researchers found some responding clones in pre-infection memory, a sign that cross-reactive memory joined. For contracting clones, CD4+ ones sat mainly in CM and EM, CD8+ in EMRA. Balance between CD4 and CD8 was seen in clones contracting day 15 to 85, and a CD4+ lean was seen in later expanders.

With constant-segment primers, 5'RACE yielded cDNA libraries of TCR alpha and TCR beta that carried sample barcodes and UMIs. MiXCR, applied by TCRdb to the 5' RACE reads, yields one record per CDR3 protein. Of around 370,000 distinct CDR3 sequences listed, roughly 21% are singletons. The TCR comes from an adult woman who had mild COVID-19 (a few samples of this study predate the infection). Cell type and time point are not known. What was sequenced was PBMCs or a T cell subset sorted from them (not recorded which).

Written as DNA, the CDR3 is TGCAGTGCCAGCCCCACGGGACAGACCTACGAGCAGTACTTC. Its protein is CSASPTGQTYEQYF. This chain joins TRBV20-1 and TRBJ2-7, with 7 positions matching TRBD1. Germline CDR1 DFQATT, CDR2 SNEGSKA (reference sequence). The CDR3 has 14 amino acids. Trimming removed 6 bases from V and 2 bases from J; junction bases left unmatched: 10.